This TCR beta chain was identified in a study of OX40 agonist ivuxolimab in advanced cancers. A note on this clone: The antigen is not known.

This CDR3 spans 15 amino acids. V was pared by 5 bases and J by 4 bases, with 5 bases of the junction left unmatched. Germline CDR1 is LNHDA and CDR2 is SQIVND (reference sequence). Repertoires were generated with immunoSEQ multiplex PCR, while TCRdb's copy carries only in-frame clones and drops some. The sample lists around 41,000 clones, 88% occurring once. Broader study findings: Expanded clones belonging to CD8+ T cells outnumbered, on average, those of CD4+.

This chain connects TRBV19 to TRBJ2-5; 12 nucleotides agree with TRBD2. The TCR sequence derives from an adult with an advanced solid tumor such as melanoma, head and neck, liver or kidney cancer. The material was CD4+ or CD8+ T cells sorted from blood, obtained in a trial of the OX40 agonist ivuxolimab. In DNA form, the CDR3 reads TGTGCCAGTAGTCCCGGACTAGCGGGAAGAGAGACCCAGTACTTC. Its translation is CASSPGLAGRETQYF.